This entry concerns a single T cell receptor beta chain. Its target is unknown. This sample was included in a study of shared clonotypes between healthy human individuals. Study results and caveats: The naive CD4 repertoires of four donors were compared, and approximately 5% of clonotypes were shared.

Unmatched junction bases numbered 8, after V lost 4 bases and J lost 2 bases. This CDR3 is 15 amino acids long. Germline loops: CDR1 LGHNA, CDR2 YSLEER. Here immunoSEQ multiplex PCR was the method, and the copy in TCRdb shows in-frame clones only, minus some. The data show approximately 2,000,000 clones, about 90% seen once. This chain links TRBV4-3 with TRBJ2-7, with 7 bases lining up with TRBD2. Sequencing was carried out using naive CD4+ T cells from PBMCs. The subset here: CD45RA+ positively selected. The receptor comes from a man in his late teens or twenties in good health. Some clones in this sample may be carry-over from other donors' samples. Here the CDR3 reads CASSRGGRETYEQYF. The DNA for the CDR3 is TGCGCCAGCAGCCGGGGTGGGAGGGAGACCTACGAGCAGTACTTC.